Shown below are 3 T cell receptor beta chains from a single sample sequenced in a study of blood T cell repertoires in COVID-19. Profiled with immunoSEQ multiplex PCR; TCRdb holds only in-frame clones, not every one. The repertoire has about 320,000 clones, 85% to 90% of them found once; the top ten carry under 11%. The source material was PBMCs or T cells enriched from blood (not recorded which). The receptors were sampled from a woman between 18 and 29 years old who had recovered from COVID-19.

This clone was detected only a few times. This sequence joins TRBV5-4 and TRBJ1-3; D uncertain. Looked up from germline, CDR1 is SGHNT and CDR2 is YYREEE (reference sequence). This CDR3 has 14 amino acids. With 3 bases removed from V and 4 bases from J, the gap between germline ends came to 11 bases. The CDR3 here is CASSSYEMGNTIYF. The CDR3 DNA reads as TGTGCCAGCAGCTCGTATGAGATGGGAAACACCATATATTTT.

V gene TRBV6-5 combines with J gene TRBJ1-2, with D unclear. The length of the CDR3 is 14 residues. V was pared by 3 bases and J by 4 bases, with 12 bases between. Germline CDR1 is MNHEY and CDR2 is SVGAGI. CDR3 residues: CASSYSGSSYGYTF. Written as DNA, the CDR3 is TGTGCCAGCAGTTATTCGGGGTCGAGCTATGGCTACACCTTC.

The CDR3 DNA follows: TGTGCCAGCAGTTTGTTGAGAGAAGCTTTCTTT. Translation gives CASSLLREAFF. The chain combines TRBV12-3 or TRBV12-4 with TRBJ1-1; D is undetermined. This CDR3 is 11 amino acids long. V gave up 3 bases and J gave up 8 bases, with 7 bases separating them.